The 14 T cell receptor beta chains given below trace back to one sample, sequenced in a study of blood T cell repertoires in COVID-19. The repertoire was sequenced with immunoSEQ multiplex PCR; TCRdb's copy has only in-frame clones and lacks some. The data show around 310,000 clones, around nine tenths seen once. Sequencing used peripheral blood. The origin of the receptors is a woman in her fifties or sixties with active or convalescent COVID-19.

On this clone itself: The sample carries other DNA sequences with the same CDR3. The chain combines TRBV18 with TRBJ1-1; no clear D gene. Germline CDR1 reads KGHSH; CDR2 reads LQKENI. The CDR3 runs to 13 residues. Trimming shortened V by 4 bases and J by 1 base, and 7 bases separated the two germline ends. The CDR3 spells CASSQGENTEAFF. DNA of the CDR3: TGTGCCAGCTCACAGGGAGAGAACACTGAAGCTTTCTTT.

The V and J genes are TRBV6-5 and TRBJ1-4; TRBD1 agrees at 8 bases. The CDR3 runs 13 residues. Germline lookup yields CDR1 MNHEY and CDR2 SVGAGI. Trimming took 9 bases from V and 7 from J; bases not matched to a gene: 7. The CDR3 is CASSDRVFEKLFF. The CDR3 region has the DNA TGTGCCAGTTCGGACAGGGTATTTGAAAAACTGTTTTTT.

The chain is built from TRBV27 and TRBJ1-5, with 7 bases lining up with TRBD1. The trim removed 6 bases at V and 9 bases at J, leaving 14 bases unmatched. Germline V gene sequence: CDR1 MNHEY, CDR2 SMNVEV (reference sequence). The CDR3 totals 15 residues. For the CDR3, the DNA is TGTGCCAGCAGCCCCTTGGGGCAGGGGGAAAGGCCCCAGCATTTT. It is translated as CASSPLGQGERPQHF.

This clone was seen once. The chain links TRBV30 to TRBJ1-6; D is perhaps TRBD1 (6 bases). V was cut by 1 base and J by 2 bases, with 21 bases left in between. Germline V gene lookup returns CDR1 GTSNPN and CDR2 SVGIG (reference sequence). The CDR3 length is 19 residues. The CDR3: CAWSAGSLQGGAYNSPLHF. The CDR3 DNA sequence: TGTGCCTGGAGTGCGGGTTCCCTACAGGGTGGAGCCTATAATTCACCCCTCCACTTT. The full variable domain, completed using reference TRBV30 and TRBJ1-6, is SQTIHQWPATLVQPVGSPLSLECTVEGTSNPNLYWYRQAAGRGLQLLFYSVGIGQISSEVPQNLSASRPQDRQFILSSKKLLLSDSGFYLCAWSAGSLQGGAYNSPLHFGNGTRLTVT.

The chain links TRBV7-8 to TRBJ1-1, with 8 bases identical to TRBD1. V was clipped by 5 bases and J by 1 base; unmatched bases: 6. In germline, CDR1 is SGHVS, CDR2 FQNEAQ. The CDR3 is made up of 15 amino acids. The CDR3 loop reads CASSLFGQGNTEAFF. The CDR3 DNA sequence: TGTGCCAGCAGCCTGTTTGGACAGGGGAACACTGAAGCTTTCTTT.

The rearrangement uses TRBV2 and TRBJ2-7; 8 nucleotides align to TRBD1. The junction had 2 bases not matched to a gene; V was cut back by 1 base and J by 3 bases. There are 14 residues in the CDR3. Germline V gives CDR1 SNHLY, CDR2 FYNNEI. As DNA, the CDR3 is TGTGCCAGCAGTGAAGGGGGACAGGACTACGAGCAGTACTTC. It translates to CASSEGGQDYEQYF.

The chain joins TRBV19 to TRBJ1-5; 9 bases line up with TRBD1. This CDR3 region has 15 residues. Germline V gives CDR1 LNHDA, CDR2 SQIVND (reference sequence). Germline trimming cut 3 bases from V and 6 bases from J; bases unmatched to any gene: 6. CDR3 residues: CASSISDRGVQPQHF. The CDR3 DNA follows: TGTGCCAGTAGTATCTCGGACAGGGGTGTTCAGCCCCAGCATTTT.

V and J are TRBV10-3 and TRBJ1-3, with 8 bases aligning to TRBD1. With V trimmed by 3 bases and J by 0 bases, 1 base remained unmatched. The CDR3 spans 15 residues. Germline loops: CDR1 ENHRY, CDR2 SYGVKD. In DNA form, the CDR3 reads TGTGCCATCAGTGACGACAGGGGCTCTGGAAACACCATATATTTT. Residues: CAISDDRGSGNTIYF.

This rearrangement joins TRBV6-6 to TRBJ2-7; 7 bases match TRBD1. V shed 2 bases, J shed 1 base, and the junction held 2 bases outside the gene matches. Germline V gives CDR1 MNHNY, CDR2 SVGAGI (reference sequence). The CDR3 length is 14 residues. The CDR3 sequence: CASSYQDRSYEQYF. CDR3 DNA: TGTGCCAGCAGTTACCAGGACAGGTCCTACGAGCAGTACTTC.

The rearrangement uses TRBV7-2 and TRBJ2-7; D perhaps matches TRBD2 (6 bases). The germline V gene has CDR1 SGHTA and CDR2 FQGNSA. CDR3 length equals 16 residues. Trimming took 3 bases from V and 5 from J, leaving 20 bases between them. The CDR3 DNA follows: TGTGCCAGCAGCTTCGGAGGGCTACGGGGAGCTGACGAGCAGTACTTC. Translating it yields CASSFGGLRGADEQYF.

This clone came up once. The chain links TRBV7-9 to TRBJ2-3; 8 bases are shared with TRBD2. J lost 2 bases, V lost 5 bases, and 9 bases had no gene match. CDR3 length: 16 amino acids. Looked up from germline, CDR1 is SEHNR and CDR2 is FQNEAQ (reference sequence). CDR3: CASSPVAGPSTDTQYF. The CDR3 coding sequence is TGTGCCAGCAGCCCCGTAGCGGGGCCTTCCACAGATACGCAGTATTTT. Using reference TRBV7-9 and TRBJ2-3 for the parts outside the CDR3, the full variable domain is DTGVSQNPRHKITKRGQNVTFRCDPISEHNRLYWYRQTLGQGPEFLTYFQNEAQLEKSRLLSDRFSAERPKGSFSTLEIQRTEQGDSAMYLCASSPVAGPSTDTQYFGPGTRLTVL.

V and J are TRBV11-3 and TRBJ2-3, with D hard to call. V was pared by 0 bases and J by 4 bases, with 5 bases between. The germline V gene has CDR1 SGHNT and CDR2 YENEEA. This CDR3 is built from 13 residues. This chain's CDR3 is CASSLDSSDTQYF. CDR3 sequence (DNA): TGTGCCAGCAGCTTAGATTCCTCAGATACGCAGTATTTT.

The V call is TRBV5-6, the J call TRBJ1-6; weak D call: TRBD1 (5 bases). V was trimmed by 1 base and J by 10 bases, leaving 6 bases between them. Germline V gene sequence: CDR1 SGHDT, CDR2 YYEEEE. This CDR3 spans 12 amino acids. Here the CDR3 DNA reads TGTGCCAGCAGCTTGAGGGGATCACCCCTCCACTTT. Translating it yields CASSLRGSPLHF.

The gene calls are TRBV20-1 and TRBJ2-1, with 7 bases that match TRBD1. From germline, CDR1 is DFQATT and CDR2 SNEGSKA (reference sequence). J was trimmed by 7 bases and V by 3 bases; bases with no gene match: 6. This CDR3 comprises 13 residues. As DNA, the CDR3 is TGCAGTGCTAGTCTTCCAGGGGGAAATGAGCAGTTCTTC. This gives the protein CSASLPGGNEQFF.